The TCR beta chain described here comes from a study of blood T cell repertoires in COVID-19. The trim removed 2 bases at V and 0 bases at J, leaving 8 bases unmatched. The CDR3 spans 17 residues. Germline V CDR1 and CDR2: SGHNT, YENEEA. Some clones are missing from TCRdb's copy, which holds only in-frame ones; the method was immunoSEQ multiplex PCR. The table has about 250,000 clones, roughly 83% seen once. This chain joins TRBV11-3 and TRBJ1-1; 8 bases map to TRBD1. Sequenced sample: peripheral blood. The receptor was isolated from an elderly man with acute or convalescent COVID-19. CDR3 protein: CASSLPGQELMNTEAFF. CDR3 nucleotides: TGTGCCAGCAGCTTACCGGGACAGGAGCTAATGAACACTGAAGCTTTCTTT.